What follows is one TCR beta chain and its context. Its target is not known. The sample originates from a study of radiation and T cells in renal cell carcinoma. Study observations and caveats: Without pretreatment biopsies, baseline tumor clonotype presence was undetermined.

The CDR3 has 14 amino acids. The V gene's germline CDR1 is MNHNS and CDR2 SASEGT. V lost 6 bases and J lost 2, with 14 bases in between. Time point meaning: blood 4 weeks post-SBRT, at nephrectomy. Treatment: 15 Gy SBRT to primary tumor, nephrectomy 4 weeks later. This renal cell carcinoma was of the clear cell type. The assay was immunoSEQ multiplex PCR, and TCRdb's table has in-frame clones only and misses some. Here the sample spans approximately 92,000 clones, 70% to 90% being singletons. The chain combines TRBV6-1 with TRBJ2-7, with D possibly being TRBD1 (6 bases). The material was blood, obtained from a patient whose treatment included radiotherapy and nephrectomy. The source of this sequence is a man aged 45-65 years with renal cell carcinoma. CDR3 in amino acids: CASRAQGLTYEQYF. The DNA for the CDR3 is TGTGCCAGCAGAGCTCAGGGGCTTACCTACGAGCAGTACTTC.